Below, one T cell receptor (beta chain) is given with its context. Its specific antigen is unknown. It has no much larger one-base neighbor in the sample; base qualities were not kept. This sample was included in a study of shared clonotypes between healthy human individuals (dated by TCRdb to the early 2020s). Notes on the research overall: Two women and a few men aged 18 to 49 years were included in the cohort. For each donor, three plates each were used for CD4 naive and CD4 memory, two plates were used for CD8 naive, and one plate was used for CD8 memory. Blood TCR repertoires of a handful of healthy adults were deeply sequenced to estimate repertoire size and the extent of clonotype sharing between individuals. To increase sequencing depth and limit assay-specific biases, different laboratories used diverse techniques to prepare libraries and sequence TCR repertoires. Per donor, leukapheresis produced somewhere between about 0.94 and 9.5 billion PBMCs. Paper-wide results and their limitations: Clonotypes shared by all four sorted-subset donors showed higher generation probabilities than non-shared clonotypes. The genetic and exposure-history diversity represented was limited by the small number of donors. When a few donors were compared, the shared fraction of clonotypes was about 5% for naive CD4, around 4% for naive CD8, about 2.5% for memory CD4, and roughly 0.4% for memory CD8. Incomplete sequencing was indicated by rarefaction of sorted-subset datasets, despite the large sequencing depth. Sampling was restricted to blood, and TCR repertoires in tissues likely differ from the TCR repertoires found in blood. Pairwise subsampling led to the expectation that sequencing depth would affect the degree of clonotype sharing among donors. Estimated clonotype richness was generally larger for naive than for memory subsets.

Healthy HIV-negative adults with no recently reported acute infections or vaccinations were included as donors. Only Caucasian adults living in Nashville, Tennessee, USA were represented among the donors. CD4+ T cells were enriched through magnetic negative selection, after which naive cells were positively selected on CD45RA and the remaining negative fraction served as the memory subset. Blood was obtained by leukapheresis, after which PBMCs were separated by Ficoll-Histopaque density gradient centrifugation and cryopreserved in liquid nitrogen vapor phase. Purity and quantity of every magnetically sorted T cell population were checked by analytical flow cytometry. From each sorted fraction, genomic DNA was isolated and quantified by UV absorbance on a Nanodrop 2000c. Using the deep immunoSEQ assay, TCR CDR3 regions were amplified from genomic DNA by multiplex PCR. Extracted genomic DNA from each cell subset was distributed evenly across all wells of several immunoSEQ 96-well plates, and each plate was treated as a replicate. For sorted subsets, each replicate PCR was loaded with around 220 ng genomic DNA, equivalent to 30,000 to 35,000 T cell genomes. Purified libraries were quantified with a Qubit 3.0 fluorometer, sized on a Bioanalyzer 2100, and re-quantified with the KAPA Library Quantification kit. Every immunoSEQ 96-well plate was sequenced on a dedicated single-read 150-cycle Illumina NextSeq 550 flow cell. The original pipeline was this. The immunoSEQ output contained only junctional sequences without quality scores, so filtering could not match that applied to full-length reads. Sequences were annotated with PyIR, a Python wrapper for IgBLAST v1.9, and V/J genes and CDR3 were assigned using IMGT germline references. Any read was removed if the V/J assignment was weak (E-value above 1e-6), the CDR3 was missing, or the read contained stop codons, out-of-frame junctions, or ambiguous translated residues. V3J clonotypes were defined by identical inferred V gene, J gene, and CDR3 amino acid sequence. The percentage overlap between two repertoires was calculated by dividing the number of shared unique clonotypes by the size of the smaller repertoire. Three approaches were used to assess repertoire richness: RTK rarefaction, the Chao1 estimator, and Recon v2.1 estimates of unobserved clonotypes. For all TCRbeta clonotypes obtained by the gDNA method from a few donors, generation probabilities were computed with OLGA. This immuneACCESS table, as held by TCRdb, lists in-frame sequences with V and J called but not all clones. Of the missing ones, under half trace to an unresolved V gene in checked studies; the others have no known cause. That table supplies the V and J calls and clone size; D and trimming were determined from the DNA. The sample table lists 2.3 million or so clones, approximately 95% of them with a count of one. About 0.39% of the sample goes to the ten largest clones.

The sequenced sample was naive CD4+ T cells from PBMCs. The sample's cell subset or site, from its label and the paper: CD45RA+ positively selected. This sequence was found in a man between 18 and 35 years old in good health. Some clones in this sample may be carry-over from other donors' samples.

The DNA sequence is as follows: TGTGCCAGCAGGGATGTTGGGCGGTACAATGAGCAGTTCTTC. Its translation is CASRDVGRYNEQFF. The chain links TRBV2 with TRBJ2-1, with the D gene not clear enough to name. Trimming costs V 6 bases and J 4 bases, and their ends lie 13 bases apart. The CDR1 and CDR2 encoded by the germline V gene are SNHLY and FYNNEI. From the cysteine through the phenylalanine, the CDR3 covers 14 amino acids. The only DNA kept is the CDR3, 42 bases in frame from the first base.